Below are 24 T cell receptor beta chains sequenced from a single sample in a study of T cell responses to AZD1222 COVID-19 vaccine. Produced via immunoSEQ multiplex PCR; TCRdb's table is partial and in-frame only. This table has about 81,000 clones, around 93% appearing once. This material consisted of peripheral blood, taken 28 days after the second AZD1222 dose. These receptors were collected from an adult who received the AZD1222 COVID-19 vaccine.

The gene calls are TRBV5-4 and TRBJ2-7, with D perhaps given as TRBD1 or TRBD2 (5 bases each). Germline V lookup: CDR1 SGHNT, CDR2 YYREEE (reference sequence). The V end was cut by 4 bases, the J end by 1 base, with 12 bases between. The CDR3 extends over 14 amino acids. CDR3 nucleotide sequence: TGTGCCAGCAGCCAGAGGGGCGGGTCCTACGAGCAGTACTTC. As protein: CASSQRGGSYEQYF.

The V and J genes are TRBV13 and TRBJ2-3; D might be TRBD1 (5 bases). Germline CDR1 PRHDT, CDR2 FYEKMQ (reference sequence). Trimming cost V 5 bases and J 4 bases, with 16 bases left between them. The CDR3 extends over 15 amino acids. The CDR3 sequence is CASSPRPGRPDTQYF. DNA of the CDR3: TGTGCCAGCAGCCCTCGGCCAGGGCGGCCAGATACGCAGTATTTT.

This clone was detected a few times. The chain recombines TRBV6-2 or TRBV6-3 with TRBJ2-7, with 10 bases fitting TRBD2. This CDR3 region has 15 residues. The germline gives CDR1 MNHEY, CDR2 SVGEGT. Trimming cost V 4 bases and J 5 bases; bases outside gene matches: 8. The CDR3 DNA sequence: TGTGCCAGCAGTTGGAATGGCCTAGCGGGAGACGAGCAGTACTTC. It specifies CASSWNGLAGDEQYF.

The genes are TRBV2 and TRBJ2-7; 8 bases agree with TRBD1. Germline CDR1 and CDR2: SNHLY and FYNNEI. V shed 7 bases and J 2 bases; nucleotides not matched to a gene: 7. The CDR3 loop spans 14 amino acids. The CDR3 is CASNPGQETYEQYF. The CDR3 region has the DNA TGTGCCAGCAATCCGGGACAGGAAACCTACGAGCAGTACTTC.

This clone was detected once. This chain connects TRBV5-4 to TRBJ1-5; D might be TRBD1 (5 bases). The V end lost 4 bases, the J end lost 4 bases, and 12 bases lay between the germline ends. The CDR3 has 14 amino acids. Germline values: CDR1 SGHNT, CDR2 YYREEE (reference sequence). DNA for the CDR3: TGTGCCAGCAGCGTCGGGGGGGGGAATCAGCCCCAGCATTTT. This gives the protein CASSVGGGNQPQHF.

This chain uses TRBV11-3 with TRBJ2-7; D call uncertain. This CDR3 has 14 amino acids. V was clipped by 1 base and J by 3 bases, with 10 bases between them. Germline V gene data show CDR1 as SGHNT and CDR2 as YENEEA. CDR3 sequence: CASSLGDTGYEQYF. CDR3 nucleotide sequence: TGTGCCAGCAGCTTAGGGGATACGGGCTACGAGCAGTACTTC.

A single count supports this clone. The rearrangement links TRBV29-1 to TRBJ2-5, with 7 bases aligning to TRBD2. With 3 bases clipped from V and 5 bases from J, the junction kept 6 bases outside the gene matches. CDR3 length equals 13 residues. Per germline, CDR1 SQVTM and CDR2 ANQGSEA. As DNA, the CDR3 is TGCAGCGTTGAGGCGGGGGTTGGGGAGACCCAGTACTTC. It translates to CSVEAGVGETQYF.

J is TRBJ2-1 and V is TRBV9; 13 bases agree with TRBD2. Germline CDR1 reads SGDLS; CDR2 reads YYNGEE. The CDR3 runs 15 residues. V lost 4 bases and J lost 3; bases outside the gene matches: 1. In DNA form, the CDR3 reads TGTGCCAGCAGCCGACTAGCGGGAGGCTACAATGAGCAGTTCTTC. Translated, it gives CASSRLAGGYNEQFF.

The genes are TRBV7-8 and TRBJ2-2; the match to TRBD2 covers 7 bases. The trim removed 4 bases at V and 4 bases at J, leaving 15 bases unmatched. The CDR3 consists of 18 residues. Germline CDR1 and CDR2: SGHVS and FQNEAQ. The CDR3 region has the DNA TGTGCCAGCAGCTCATCTCCTGCGGGAGCTTCGGGCACCGGGGAGCTGTTTTTT. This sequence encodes CASSSSPAGASGTGELFF.

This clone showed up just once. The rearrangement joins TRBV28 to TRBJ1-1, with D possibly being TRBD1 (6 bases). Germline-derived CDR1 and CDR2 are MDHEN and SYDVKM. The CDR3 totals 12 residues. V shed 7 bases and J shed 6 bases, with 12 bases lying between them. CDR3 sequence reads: CASMGGGAEAFF. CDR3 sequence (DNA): TGTGCCAGCATGGGTGGGGGCGCTGAAGCTTTCTTT.

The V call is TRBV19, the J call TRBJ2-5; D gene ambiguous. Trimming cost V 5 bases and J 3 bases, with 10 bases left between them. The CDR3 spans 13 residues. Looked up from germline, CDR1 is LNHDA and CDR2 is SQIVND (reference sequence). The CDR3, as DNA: TGTGCCAGTAGTTCTACGGGTGAAGAGACCCAGTACTTC. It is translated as CASSSTGEETQYF.

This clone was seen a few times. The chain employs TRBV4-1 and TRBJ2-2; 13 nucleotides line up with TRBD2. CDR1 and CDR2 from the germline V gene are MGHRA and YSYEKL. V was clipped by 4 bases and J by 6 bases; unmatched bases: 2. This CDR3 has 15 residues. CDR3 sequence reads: CASSPGLAGAGELFF. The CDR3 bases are TGCGCCAGCAGCCCCGGACTAGCGGGGGCCGGGGAGCTGTTTTTT.

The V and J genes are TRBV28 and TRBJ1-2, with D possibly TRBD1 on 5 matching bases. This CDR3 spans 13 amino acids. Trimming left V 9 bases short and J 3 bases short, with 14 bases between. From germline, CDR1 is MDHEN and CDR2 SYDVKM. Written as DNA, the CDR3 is TGTGCCAGTCAGGGTCAGGGATACTATGGCTACACCTTC. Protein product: CASQGQGYYGYTF.

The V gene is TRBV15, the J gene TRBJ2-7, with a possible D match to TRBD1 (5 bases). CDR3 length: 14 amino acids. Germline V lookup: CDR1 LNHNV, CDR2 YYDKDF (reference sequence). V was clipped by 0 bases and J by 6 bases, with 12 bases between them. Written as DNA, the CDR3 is TGTGCCACCAGCAGAGATCTTGGGGCCGGCGAGCAGTACTTC. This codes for CATSRDLGAGEQYF.

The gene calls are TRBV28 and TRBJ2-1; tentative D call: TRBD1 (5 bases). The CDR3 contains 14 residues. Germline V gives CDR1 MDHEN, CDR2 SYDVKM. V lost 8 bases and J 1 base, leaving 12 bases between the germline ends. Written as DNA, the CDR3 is TGTGCCAGCTTAAGGGGTTCTTCCTACAATGAGCAGTTCTTC. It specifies CASLRGSSYNEQFF.

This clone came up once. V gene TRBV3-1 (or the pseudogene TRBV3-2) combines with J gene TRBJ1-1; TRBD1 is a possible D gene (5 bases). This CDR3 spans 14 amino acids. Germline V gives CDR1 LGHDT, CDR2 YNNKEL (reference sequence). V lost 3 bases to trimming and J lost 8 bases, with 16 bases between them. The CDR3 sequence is CASSQEPRWGEAFF. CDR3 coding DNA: TGTGCCAGCAGCCAGGAACCTCGATGGGGCGAAGCTTTCTTT.

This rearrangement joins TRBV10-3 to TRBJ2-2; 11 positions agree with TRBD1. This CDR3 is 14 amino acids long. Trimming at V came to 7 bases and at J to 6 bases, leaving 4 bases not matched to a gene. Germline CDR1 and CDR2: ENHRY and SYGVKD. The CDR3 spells CAITGTGGAGELFF. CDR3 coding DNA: TGTGCCATCACGGGGACAGGGGGGGCCGGGGAGCTGTTTTTT.

CDR3 sequence reads: CASSLTLQDEAFF. The CDR3 nucleotides read TGTGCCAGCAGCTTAACTCTCCAGGATGAAGCTTTCTTT. The chain has TRBV7-3 and TRBJ1-1; D remains ambiguous. The CDR3 runs to 13 residues. CDR1 and CDR2 (germline): SGHTA, FQGTGA. V gave up 0 bases and J gave up 7 bases, with 9 bases separating them.

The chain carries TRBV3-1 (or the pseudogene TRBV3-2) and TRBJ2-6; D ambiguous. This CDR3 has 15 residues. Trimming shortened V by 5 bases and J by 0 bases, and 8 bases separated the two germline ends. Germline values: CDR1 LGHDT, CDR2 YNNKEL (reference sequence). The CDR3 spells CASSTHSSGANVLTF. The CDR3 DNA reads TGTGCCAGCAGCACACATAGCTCTGGGGCCAACGTCCTGACTTTC.

CDR3 nucleotides: TGTGCCAGTATGGACAGCTACAATCAGCCCCAGCATTTT. Its translation is CASMDSYNQPQHF. This sequence joins TRBV19 and TRBJ1-5; possibly TRBD1 for D (6 bases). CDR3 size: 13 residues. Germline values: CDR1 LNHDA, CDR2 SQIVND (reference sequence). V was clipped by 7 bases and J by 3 bases, with 10 bases between them.

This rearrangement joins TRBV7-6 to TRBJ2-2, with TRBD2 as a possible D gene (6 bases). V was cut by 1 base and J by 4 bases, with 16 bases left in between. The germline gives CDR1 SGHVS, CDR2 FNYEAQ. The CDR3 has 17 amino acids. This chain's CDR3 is CASSLGSSGAGTGELFF. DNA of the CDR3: TGTGCCAGCAGCTTAGGGAGTAGCGGCGCGGGCACCGGGGAGCTGTTTTTT.

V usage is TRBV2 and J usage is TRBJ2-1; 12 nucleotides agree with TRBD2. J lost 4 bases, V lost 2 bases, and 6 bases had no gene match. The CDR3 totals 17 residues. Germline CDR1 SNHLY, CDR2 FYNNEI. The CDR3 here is CASSERTSGRLYNEQFF. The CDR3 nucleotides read TGTGCCAGCAGTGAAAGAACTAGCGGGAGGTTATACAATGAGCAGTTCTTC.

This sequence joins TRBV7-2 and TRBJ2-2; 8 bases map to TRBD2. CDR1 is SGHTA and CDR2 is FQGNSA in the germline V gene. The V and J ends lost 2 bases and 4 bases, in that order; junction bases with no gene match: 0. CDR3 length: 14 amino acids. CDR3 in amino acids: CASSLLAGTGELFF. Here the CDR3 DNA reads TGTGCCAGCAGCTTACTAGCGGGCACCGGGGAGCTGTTTTTT.

CDR3 protein: CASSLRGRDYGYTF. CDR3 nucleotide sequence: TGTGCCAGCAGTTTGCGGGGGCGCGACTATGGCTACACCTTC. This sequence joins TRBV28 and TRBJ1-2, with a tentative D call TRBD1 (6 bases). Germline values: CDR1 MDHEN, CDR2 SYDVKM. V lost 3 bases, J lost 3 bases, and 11 bases lay in between. The CDR3 runs 14 residues.